This TCR beta chain stems from a study of OX40 agonist ivuxolimab in advanced cancers. Overall study: Averaging 60 years in age, with a range of about 23 to 80, the cohort was about 83% male.

Here immunoSEQ multiplex PCR was the method, and the copy in TCRdb shows in-frame clones only, minus some. The sample lists 55,000 to 70,000 clones, 65% to 90% occurring once. Peripheral blood came from all dose cohorts at three timepoints. As concerns this clone: Its target is not known.

Findings of the study overall: Near-lowest levels of clonal expansion characterized partial responders at 0.1-3.0 mg/kg. More expanded clones were found, on average, in CD8+ than in CD4+ T cells.

Trimming at V came to 3 bases and at J to 0 bases, leaving 6 bases not matched to a gene. The CDR3 totals 16 residues. Germline-derived CDR1 and CDR2 are LNHDA and SQIVND (reference sequence). The sequencing used CD4+ or CD8+ T cells sorted from blood, collected in a trial of the OX40 agonist ivuxolimab. This chain joins TRBV19 and TRBJ2-3; TRBD1 aligns across 7 bases. This receptor was obtained from an adult with an advanced solid tumor such as melanoma, head and neck, liver or kidney cancer. In DNA form, the CDR3 reads TGTGCCAGTAGTATGGGACAGCCTGTTAGCACAGATACGCAGTATTTT. Its protein product is CASSMGQPVSTDTQYF.